This is a list of T cell receptor beta chains from one sample in a study of T cell repertoires in cytomegalovirus infection. TCRdb re-derived calls from the reads in MiXCR, one entry per CDR3 protein. The data show around 430,000 distinct CDR3 sequences, 40% to 50% seen once. Their antigens are not known. The sample consisted of cultured PBMCs, taken from culture after CMV antigen stimulation. These receptors all come from a human donor in good health (CMV status not recorded). Some clones in this sample may be carry-over from other donors' samples. Both conserved end residues are part of each CDR3. The order of the fields is J gene, D gene, V gene, clone size, CDR3 protein, CDR3 DNA. D genes are given only for firm matches. Clone size is stated in some rows and not others, as once, few, many or a class when expanded.

>TRBJ2-3|TRBD2|TRBV7-2|many
CASSLALLAGGLNAQYF
TGTGCCAGCAGCTTAGCTTTGCTAGCGGGAGGGCTTAACGCGCAGTATTTT
>TRBJ2-7|.|TRBV27|few
CASSLPGAIYEQYF
TGTGCCAGCTCTTTACCGGGTGCCATTTACGAGCAGTACTTC
>TRBJ1-5|.|TRBV6-2/TRBV6-3|.
CASSTPTDRYQPQHF
TGTGCCAGCAGTACCCCGACCGACAGGTATCAGCCCCAGCATTTT
>TRBJ1-2|.|TRBV7-2|many
CASSLNMGKYGYTF
TGTGCCAGCAGCTTGAACATGGGGAAGTATGGCTACACCTTC
>TRBJ2-5|TRBD2|TRBV7-8|.
CASRRGRREMRETQYF
TGTGCCAGCCGCCGAGGGCGGCGGGAGATGCGAGAGACCCAGTACTTC
>TRBJ2-3|.|TRBV12-3/TRBV12-4|.
CASNDRRRTDTQYF
TGTGCCAGCAACGACAGGCGCCGCACAGATACGCAGTATTTT
>TRBJ2-5|.|TRBV4-1|few
CASSQVLIETQYF
TGCGCCAGCAGCCAAGTCTTGATAGAGACCCAGTACTTC
>TRBJ2-1|TRBD2|TRBV7-9|once
CASSLRLAGVGEQFF
TGTGCCAGCAGCCTACGACTAGCGGGAGTTGGTGAGCAGTTCTTC
>TRBJ2-1|.|TRBV6-2/TRBV6-3|few
CASSPFAAETIPGNEQFF
TGTGCCAGCAGTCCCTTTGCGGCGGAAACAATCCCGGGCAATGAGCAGTTCTTC
>TRBJ1-2|.|TRBV7-9|few
CASSPDSPVGYTF
TGTGCCAGCAGCCCCGACAGCCCAGTCGGCTACACCTTC
>TRBJ1-3|.|TRBV2|few
CASTRSGVGNTIYF
TGTGCCAGCACCCGGTCAGGGGTCGGAAACACCATATATTTT
>TRBJ1-6|.|TRBV7-6|.
CASSLTADYNSPLHF
TGTGCCAGCAGCTTGACAGCTGACTATAATTCACCCCTCCACTTT
>TRBJ2-3|.|TRBV20-1|few
CSAPPSDTQYF
TGCAGTGCCCCCCCCTCGGATACGCAGTATTTT
>TRBJ2-7|.|TRBV4-1|.
CASSQDDAGQGSYEQYF
TGCGCCAGCAGCCAAGACGATGCAGGGCAAGGATCCTACGAGCAGTACTTC
>TRBJ1-1|TRBD1|TRBV25-1|.
CASSVGQGVDTEAFF
TGTGCCAGCAGTGTGGGACAGGGAGTCGACACTGAAGCTTTCTTT
>TRBJ1-5|.|TRBV25-1|.
CASSGGQDPYQPQHF
TGTGCCAGCAGTGGGGGCCAGGACCCTTATCAGCCCCAGCATTTT
>TRBJ2-5|TRBD1|TRBV7-8|.
CASSLATGEETQYF
TGTGCCAGCAGCTTAGCGACAGGGGAAGAGACCCAGTACTTC
>TRBJ2-7|.|TRBV6-1|few
CASSGRSDGPYEQYF
TGTGCCAGCAGTGGGCGTAGCGACGGGCCCTACGAGCAGTACTTC
>TRBJ2-3|.|TRBV5-4|.
CASGTSMGDTQYF
TGTGCCAGCGGCACCTCCATGGGAGATACGCAGTATTTT
>TRBJ2-7|.|TRBV6-9|.
CASSYSGRDYEQYF
TGTGCCAGCAGTTATTCGGGCAGAGACTACGAGCAGTACTTC
>TRBJ2-1|.|TRBV6-5|.
CASTSLAGDNEQFF
TGTGCCAGCACCTCATTAGCAGGGGACAATGAGCAGTTCTTC
>TRBJ1-2|.|TRBV6-6|.
CASRASGYTF
TGTGCCAGCAGGGCGAGTGGCTACACCTTC
>TRBJ2-1|.|TRBV6-2/TRBV6-3|few
CASRNRAQTHEQFF
TGTGCCAGCAGAAACCGAGCCCAGACCCATGAGCAGTTCTTC
>TRBJ2-5|.|TRBV7-7|.
CASSQNSGDQETQYF
TGTGCCAGCAGCCAAAACTCCGGGGACCAAGAGACCCAGTACTTC
>TRBJ2-1|TRBD2|TRBV6-1|few
CASSEGERGGHEQFF
TGTGCCAGCAGTGAAGGCGAGCGGGGGGGCCATGAGCAGTTCTTC
>TRBJ2-1|TRBD1|TRBV7-6|.
CASSPDRYEQFF
TGTGCCAGCAGCCCGGACAGGTATGAGCAGTTCTTC
>TRBJ1-6|.|TRBV7-2|few
CASSTKAGNSPLHF
TGTGCCAGCAGCACTAAGGCAGGGAATTCACCCCTCCACTTT
>TRBJ2-1|TRBD2|TRBV19|.
CASSYSGGAQFF
TGTGCCAGTAGTTACTCCGGGGGGGCGCAATTCTTC
>TRBJ1-1|.|TRBV6-6|few
CASTRGWAEAFF
TGTGCCAGCACCAGGGGCTGGGCTGAAGCTTTCTTT
>TRBJ1-1|.|TRBV5-4|.
CASSSRLGSLNTEAFF
TGTGCCAGCAGCTCAAGGTTGGGCAGCTTGAACACTGAAGCTTTCTTT
>TRBJ1-2|.|TRBV19|few
CASSINPSTRLFNYGYTF
TGTGCCAGTAGTATAAACCCATCTACAAGGTTGTTCAACTATGGCTACACCTTC
>TRBJ2-1|TRBD2|TRBV11-2|once
CASSTPVGGTSGNEQFF
TGTGCCAGCAGCACCCCCGTGGGAGGGACTAGCGGAAATGAGCAGTTCTTC
>TRBJ2-7|.|TRBV27|.
CASSLQERYEQYF
TGTGCCAGCAGTTTACAGGAGCGGTACGAGCAGTACTTC
>TRBJ2-1|TRBD2|TRBV12-5|.
CASGSGLAGVHEQFF
TGTGCTAGTGGCTCCGGACTAGCGGGAGTCCATGAGCAGTTCTTC
>TRBJ2-4|.|TRBV15|.
CATSRDQGGWSKNIQYF
TGTGCCACCAGCAGAGATCAGGGGGGGTGGTCCAAAAACATTCAGTACTTC
>TRBJ1-5|.|TRBV7-6|.
CASSSGPQKPQHF
TGTGCCAGCAGCTCGGGGCCCCAGAAGCCCCAGCATTTT
>TRBJ2-5|.|TRBV10-3|few
CAISEDGRQETQYF
TGTGCCATCAGTGAAGACGGAAGACAAGAGACCCAGTACTTC
>TRBJ2-7|TRBD2|TRBV23-1|.
CASSQIGGRSDEQYF
TGCGCCAGCAGTCAAATCGGCGGGAGGAGCGACGAGCAGTACTTC
>TRBJ2-5|.|TRBV7-2|many
CASSLLGTTQYF
TGTGCCAGCAGCTTACTGGGGACGACCCAGTACTTC